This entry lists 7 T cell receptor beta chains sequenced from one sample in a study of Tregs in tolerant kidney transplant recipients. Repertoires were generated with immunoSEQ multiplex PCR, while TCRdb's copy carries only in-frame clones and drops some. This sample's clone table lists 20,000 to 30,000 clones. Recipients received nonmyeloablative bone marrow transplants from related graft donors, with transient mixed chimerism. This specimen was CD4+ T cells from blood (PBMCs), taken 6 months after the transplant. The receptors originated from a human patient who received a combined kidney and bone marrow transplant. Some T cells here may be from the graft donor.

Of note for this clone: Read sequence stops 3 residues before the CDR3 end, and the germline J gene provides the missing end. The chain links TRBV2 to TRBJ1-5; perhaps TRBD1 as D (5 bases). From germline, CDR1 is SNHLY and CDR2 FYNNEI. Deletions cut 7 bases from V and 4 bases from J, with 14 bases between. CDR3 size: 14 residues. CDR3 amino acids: CASTQNPGNQPQHF. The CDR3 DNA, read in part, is TGTGCCAGCACCCAAAACCCAGGGAATCAGCCC.

CDR3 sequence: CASSSGTGNYEQYF. CDR3 bases read: TGTGCCAGCAGCAGTGGGACAGGGAACTACGAG. The V call is TRBV5-6, the J call TRBJ2-7; 9 bases align to TRBD1. The CDR3 end is not reached by the read, which stops 3 residues before it; the germline J gene fills it in. This CDR3 is built from 14 residues. CDR1 SGHDT and CDR2 YYEEEE come from the germline V gene. Trimming at V came to 4 bases and at J to 3 bases, leaving 5 bases not matched to a gene.

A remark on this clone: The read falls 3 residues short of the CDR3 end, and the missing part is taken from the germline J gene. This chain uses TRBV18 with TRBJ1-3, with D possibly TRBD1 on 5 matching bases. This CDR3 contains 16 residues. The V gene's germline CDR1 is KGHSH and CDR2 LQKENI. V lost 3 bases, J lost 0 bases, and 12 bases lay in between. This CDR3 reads CASSPRGEDSGNTIYF. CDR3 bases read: TGTGCCAGCTCACCGAGAGGGGAAGACTCTGGAAACACC.

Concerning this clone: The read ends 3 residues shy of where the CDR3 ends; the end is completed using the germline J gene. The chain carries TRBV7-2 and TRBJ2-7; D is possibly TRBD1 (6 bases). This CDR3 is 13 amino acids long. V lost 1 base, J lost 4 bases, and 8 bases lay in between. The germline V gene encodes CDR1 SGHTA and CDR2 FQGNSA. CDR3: CASSLGGQYEQYF. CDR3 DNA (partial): TGTGCCAGCAGCTTAGGGGGGCAATACGAG.

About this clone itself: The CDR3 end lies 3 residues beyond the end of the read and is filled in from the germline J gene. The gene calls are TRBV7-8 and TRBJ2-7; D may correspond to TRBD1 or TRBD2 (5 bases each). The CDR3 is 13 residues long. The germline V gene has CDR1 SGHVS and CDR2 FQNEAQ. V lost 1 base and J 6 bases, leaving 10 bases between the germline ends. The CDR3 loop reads CASSLDQGAEQYF. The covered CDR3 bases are TGTGCCAGCAGCTTAGACCAGGGAGCCGAG.

The chain's CDR3 is CASSDRARVVNNSPLHF. CDR3 DNA (partial): TGTGCCAGCAGTGACAGGGCGCGAGTTGTCAATAATTCACCC. The V and J genes are TRBV6-4 and TRBJ1-6; D unresolved. The read falls 3 residues short of the CDR3 end, and the missing part is taken from the germline J gene. Germline lookup yields CDR1 MRHNA and CDR2 SNTAGT. The V end was cut by 2 bases, the J end by 5 bases, with 16 bases between. The CDR3 has 17 amino acids.

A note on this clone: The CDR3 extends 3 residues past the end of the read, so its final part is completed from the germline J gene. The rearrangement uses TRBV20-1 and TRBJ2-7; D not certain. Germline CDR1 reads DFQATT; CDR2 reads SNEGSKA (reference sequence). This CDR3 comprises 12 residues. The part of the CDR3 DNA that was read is TGCAGCGAAGGGTTGATTTCCTACGAG. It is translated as CSEGLISYE. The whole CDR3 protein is CSEGLISYEQYF.